Here is one T cell receptor beta chain with its context. Its specificity is not known. The data derive from a study of stem cell transplantation in POMP-related autoinflammatory disease. About the research overall: The study hypothesized thymoproteasome defects skew the TRB repertoire via impaired CD8+ selection. Before transplant: CD4+ naive skewing, low CD8+ proportions, reduced cytokine secretion.

The assay was immunoSEQ multiplex PCR, and TCRdb's table has in-frame clones only and misses some. The sample records approximately 11,000 clones, about 88% being singletons. Study-wide points: In PRAID patients, the number of distinct TRB V-J gene pairings was restricted. Across all analyzed T-cell subsets, patients with PRAID tended toward reduced diversity and increased clonality.

PRAID featured immunodeficiency plus autoinflammation. Sequencing was performed on CD8+ T cells from PBMCs, taken before stem cell transplantation. This TCR was recovered from a human donor with POMP-related autoinflammation and immune dysregulation (PRAID).

CDR3 in amino acids: CASSEGQGNYGYTF. CDR3 DNA sequence: TGTGCCAGCAGTGAAGGACAGGGGAACTATGGCTACACCTTC. The chain joins TRBV6-1 to TRBJ1-2; 8 nucleotides agree with TRBD1. The CDR3 runs 14 residues. Trimming removed 1 base from V and 2 bases from J; junction bases left unmatched: 0. CDR1 is MNHNS and CDR2 is SASEGT in the germline V gene.